Listed below are T cell receptor beta chains from one sample, sequenced in a study of metastatic and nonmetastatic thyroid tumors. TCRdb reprocessed the PCR reads via MiXCR. This table holds roughly 16,000 clones, approximately 24% found once. The specimen was tumor tissue. All receptors come from a male donor with papillary thyroid cancer or a benign thyroid nodule (not recorded which). Some clones in this sample may be carry-over from other donors' samples. CDR3s include the opening cysteine and the closing phenylalanine or tryptophan. D genes are given only for firm matches. Clone size is given for some rows only: seen once, a few or many times, or a class if the clone is expanded.

D,J,V,size,CDR3,DNA
-,TRBJ2-1,TRBV6-1,few,CASRSQWTTYNEQFF,TGTGCCAGCAGATCACAATGGACGACTTACAATGAGCAGTTCTTC
-,TRBJ1-5,TRBV9,medium-sized,CASSVAYGWNQPQHF,TGTGCCAGCAGCGTAGCTTACGGGTGGAATCAGCCCCAGCATTTT
-,TRBJ2-7,TRBV6-2/TRBV6-3,-,CASSYPGGRNRAAEQYF,TGTGCCAGCAGTTACCCCGGTGGGAGGAACAGGGCAGCCGAGCAGTACTTC
-,TRBJ2-4,TRBV6-2/TRBV6-3,few,CASSFDWKIAKNIQYF,TGTGCCAGCAGTTTCGACTGGAAAATAGCCAAAAACATTCAGTACTTC
TRBD1,TRBJ1-4,TRBV27,many,CASSLDRGRDEKLFF,TGTGCCAGCAGTTTGGACAGGGGGAGGGATGAAAAGCTGTTTTTT
TRBD1,TRBJ2-7,TRBV11-3,-,CASSLRTGGYEQYF,TGTGCCAGCAGCTTAAGGACAGGGGGCTACGAGCAGTACTTC
TRBD1,TRBJ1-1,TRBV28,-,CASSLRTGKNEAFF,TGTGCCAGCAGTTTACGGACAGGGAAAAATGAAGCTTTCTTT
TRBD2,TRBJ2-5,TRBV20-1,-,CSASSGLAEETQYF,TGCAGTGCTAGCTCGGGACTAGCGGAAGAGACCCAGTACTTC
-,TRBJ2-7,TRBV5-1,medium-sized,CASSLAGGEQYF,TGCGCCAGCAGCTTGGCTGGGGGCGAGCAGTACTTC
-,TRBJ2-7,TRBV6-1,few,CASSEADYEQYF,TGTGCCAGCAGTGAGGCAGACTACGAGCAGTACTTC
-,TRBJ2-5,TRBV7-6,medium-sized,CASSPGETQYF,TGTGCCAGCAGCCCTGGTGAGACCCAGTACTTC
TRBD1,TRBJ2-3,TRBV20-1,many,CSGSGTGRIDTQYF,TGCAGTGGGTCTGGGACAGGGCGGATAGATACGCAGTATTTT
-,TRBJ1-2,TRBV7-9,many,CASTSLATAAGTF,TGTGCCAGCACCAGTTTGGCGACAGCGGCGGGGACCTTC
-,TRBJ2-1,TRBV12-5,-,CASGFQAGVSYNEQFF,TGTGCTAGTGGTTTCCAAGCTGGAGTGTCCTACAATGAGCAGTTCTTC
-,TRBJ1-1,TRBV4-1,-,CANSQEARARPWF,TGCGCCAACAGCCAAGAAGCCCGGGCCCGTCCGTGGTTT
TRBD2,TRBJ2-2,TRBV20-1,medium-sized,CSARETGLDAGELFF,TGCAGTGCTAGAGAGACGGGACTAGATGCCGGGGAGCTGTTTTTT
-,TRBJ2-7,TRBV7-9,medium-sized,CASRSERGEQYF,TGTGCCAGCAGGTCTGAGAGGGGCGAGCAGTACTTC
-,TRBJ2-7,TRBV5-1,-,CASSLSWNSYDQYF,TGCGCCAGCAGCTTGTCCTGGAACTCCTACGATCAGTACTTC
TRBD1,TRBJ2-7,TRBV6-1,few,CASSEAGQGDEQYF,TGTGCCAGCAGTGAAGCCGGACAGGGAGACGAGCAGTACTTC
-,TRBJ2-5,TRBV28,-,CASRTWQGTQETQYF,TGTGCCAGCAGGACGTGGCAGGGGACCCAAGAGACCCAGTACTTC
-,TRBJ1-2,TRBV28,many,CASSRSNYGYTF,TGTGCCAGCAGTCGATCTAACTATGGCTACACCTTC
TRBD2,TRBJ2-2,TRBV6-6,few,CASSSSAGGTGELFF,TGTGCCAGCAGTTCCTCGGCGGGGGGGACCGGGGAGCTGTTTTTT
-,TRBJ1-2,TRBV12-3/TRBV12-4,many,CASRKDSYGYTF,TGTGCCAGCAGAAAGGACTCGTATGGCTACACCTTC
-,TRBJ2-1,TRBV20-1,-,CSARDRRGARNNEQFF,TGCAGTGCTAGAGATCGTAGGGGGGCGAGAAACAATGAGCAGTTCTTC
-,TRBJ1-1,TRBV28,few,CASSYLTNTEAFF,TGTGCCAGCAGTTACCTGACGAACACTGAAGCTTTCTTT
-,TRBJ1-3,TRBV30,-,CAWRPDFLGNTIYF,TGTGCCTGGAGACCCGACTTCTTGGGAAACACCATATATTTT
-,TRBJ1-2,TRBV6-2/TRBV6-3,-,CASTSGLFYGYTF,TGTGCCAGCACCTCCGGGTTGTTCTATGGCTACACCTTC
-,TRBJ2-5,TRBV2,few,CASSEESQTQYF,TGTGCCAGCAGTGAAGAGAGTCAGACCCAGTACTTC
TRBD2,TRBJ2-3,TRBV5-1,-,CASSLVAGGVDTQYF,TGCGCCAGCAGCTTGGTAGCGGGAGGAGTGGATACGCAGTATTTT
TRBD2,TRBJ2-7,TRBV12-3/TRBV12-4,medium-sized,CASSLSPTSGIDEQYF,TGTGCCAGCAGTCTCTCCCCTACTAGCGGGATTGACGAGCAGTACTTC
TRBD2,TRBJ2-1,TRBV20-1,-,CSAVTSGRIPGWGNEQFF,TGCAGTGCGGTCACTAGCGGGAGAATCCCAGGGTGGGGAAATGAGCAGTTCTTC
-,TRBJ2-7,TRBV29-1,many,CSVEVTGYYEQYF,TGCAGCGTTGAAGTGACGGGATACTACGAGCAGTACTTC
TRBD1,TRBJ2-7,TRBV6-7,medium-sized,CASRDRDCEQYF,TGTGCCAGCAGAGACAGGGATTGCGAGCAGTACTTC
-,TRBJ2-3,TRBV27,few,CASSLTSTDTQYF,TGTGCCAGCAGTTTAACTAGCACAGATACGCAGTATTTT
TRBD1,TRBJ1-2,TRBV6-2/TRBV6-3,-,CASSYRPWPGQGMGNYGYTF,TGTGCCAGCAGTTACAGGCCATGGCCGGGACAGGGGATGGGTAACTATGGCTACACCTTC
TRBD2,TRBJ2-3,TRBV3-1,many,CASSQYGGLAGGTQYF,TGTGCCAGCAGCCAATATGGAGGACTAGCGGGAGGAACGCAGTATTTT
-,TRBJ2-2,TRBV2,medium-sized,CASSIFYRPRWRTGELFF,TGTGCCAGCAGTATCTTTTACAGGCCGCGTTGGCGGACCGGGGAGCTGTTTTTT
-,TRBJ2-7,TRBV2,medium-sized,CASSGPGTYEQYF,TGTGCCAGCAGTGGTCCAGGGACCTACGAGCAGTACTTC
-,TRBJ2-7,TRBV20-1,-,CSAIDSGGNSYEQYF,TGCAGTGCTATAGACAGTGGCGGAAACTCCTACGAGCAGTACTTC
TRBD1,TRBJ2-6,TRBV7-3,many,CASSLQGAAGANVLTF,TGTGCCAGCAGCCTACAGGGGGCGGCTGGGGCCAACGTCCTGACTTTC
TRBD1,TRBJ2-3,TRBV5-6,many,CASSLRGGQGTDTQYF,TGTGCCAGCAGCTTGAGAGGAGGACAGGGCACAGATACGCAGTATTTT
-,TRBJ2-3,TRBV6-1,few,CASSEELAGFTDTQYF,TGTGCCAGCAGTGAAGAATTAGCAGGATTCACTGATACGCAGTATTTT
TRBD1,TRBJ2-7,TRBV20-1,-,CSARMPGQDMEEQYF,TGCAGTGCTAGGATGCCGGGACAGGATATGGAGGAGCAGTACTTC
-,TRBJ1-6,TRBV19,many,CANSIAYTMNSPLHF,TGTGCCAATAGTATAGCCTATACGATGAATTCACCCCTCCACTTT
TRBD1,TRBJ2-7,TRBV28,few,CASRPMTGFYEQYF,TGTGCCAGCAGACCTATGACAGGGTTTTACGAGCAGTACTTC
-,TRBJ1-3,TRBV2,medium-sized,CASSRDLGKGNTIYF,TGTGCCAGCAGTCGGGACTTAGGGAAGGGAAACACCATATATTTT
-,TRBJ2-2,TRBV6-1,many,CASTSGGELFF,TGTGCCAGCACCTCCGGTGGGGAGCTGTTTTTT
TRBD1,TRBJ1-4,TRBV6-1,-,CASSPDRGNEKLFF,TGTGCCAGCAGTCCGGACAGGGGGAATGAAAAACTGTTTTTT
-,TRBJ1-2,TRBV20-1,-,CSAGDWKKGYTF,TGCAGTGCTGGGGACTGGAAGAAAGGCTACACCTTC
-,TRBJ1-2,TRBV9,-,CASSVAGKSYGYTF,TGTGCCAGCAGCGTAGCCGGGAAATCCTATGGCTACACCTTC
-,TRBJ1-1,TRBV6-5,-,CASSYEGQGKTEAFF,TGTGCCAGCAGCTACGAGGGCCAGGGCAAGACTGAAGCTTTCTTT
-,TRBJ1-5,TRBV20-1,many,CSAIRTEVNQPQHF,TGCAGTGCTATTAGGACCGAAGTAAATCAGCCCCAGCATTTT
-,TRBJ2-2,TRBV11-3,many,CASSRGVTGELFF,TGTGCCAGCAGCAGAGGGGTTACCGGGGAGCTGTTTTTT
-,TRBJ1-4,TRBV6-2/TRBV6-3,many,CASSYGSEINEKLFF,TGTGCCAGCAGTTACGGGTCAGAAATTAATGAAAAACTGTTTTTT
-,TRBJ1-5,TRBV6-1,-,CASSNKGMQHQHF,TGTGCCAGCAGTAATAAAGGGATGCAGCACCAGCATTTT